This TCR beta chain was captured in a study of cytomegalovirus exposure and HLA in healthy donors. Regarding this clone: Its antigen is not known.

This table comes from immunoSEQ multiplex PCR, and its TCRdb copy is limited to in-frame clones, with some not included. The sample lists 150,000 to 200,000 clones, around 92% occurring once. General observations from the study: TCR clusters originating in the first cohort tended to co-occur in the 100 to 150 validation repertoires, according to a later analysis. Both high specificity and high sensitivity reportedly marked the classifier's diagnosis of cytomegalovirus status.

Unmatched junction bases numbered 2, after V lost 0 bases and J lost 2 bases. The CDR3 runs to 15 residues. From germline, CDR1 is SGDLS and CDR2 YYNGEE. Sequences were obtained from PBMCs. The J gene is TRBJ2-7, the V gene TRBV9; 10 nucleotides match TRBD2. This sequence was found in a woman aged 18-35 years in good health and CMV-seropositive. CDR3 sequence: CASSVASGRAYEQYF. In DNA form, the CDR3 reads TGTGCCAGCAGCGTAGCGAGCGGGAGGGCCTACGAGCAGTACTTC.